Here is one T cell receptor beta chain with its context. Random hexamers were used to reverse transcribe the RNA input (roughly 0.5 to 1 ug). An immunoSEQ multiplex PCR generated amplified TCR beta CDR3 products spanning 54 Vbeta and 13 Jbeta. TCRdb fed the immunoSEQ multiplex PCR reads into MiXCR, producing one record per CDR3 protein. The sample has fewer than 150,000 distinct CDR3 sequences; around 94% are singletons. This sample is drawn from a study of CD8 T cells in Susac syndrome. V lost 3 bases and J 2 bases, leaving 21 bases between the germline ends. Germline CDR1 and CDR2: SGHDT and YYEEEE. The length of the CDR3 is 18 residues. TEMRA cells were FACS-enriched, with CD8+ and CD4+ T cells isolated negatively.

The sequence was obtained from a human donor with multiple sclerosis. The specimen was CD4+ T cells from PBMCs. The chain has TRBV5-6 and TRBJ2-1; maybe TRBD1 (6 bases). This CDR3 is CASSSLQGGGLAYNEQFF. CDR3 in DNA: TGTGCCAGCAGCTCCCTACAGGGTGGGGGTTTAGCCTACAATGAGCAGTTCTTC. Full variable domain (outside the CDR3, taken from reference TRBV5-6 and TRBJ2-1): DAGVTQSPTHLIKTRGQQVTLRCSPKSGHDTVSWYQQALGQGPQFIFQYYEEEERQRGNFPDRFSGHQFPNYSSELNVNALLLGDSALYLCASSSLQGGGLAYNEQFFGPGTRLTVL.